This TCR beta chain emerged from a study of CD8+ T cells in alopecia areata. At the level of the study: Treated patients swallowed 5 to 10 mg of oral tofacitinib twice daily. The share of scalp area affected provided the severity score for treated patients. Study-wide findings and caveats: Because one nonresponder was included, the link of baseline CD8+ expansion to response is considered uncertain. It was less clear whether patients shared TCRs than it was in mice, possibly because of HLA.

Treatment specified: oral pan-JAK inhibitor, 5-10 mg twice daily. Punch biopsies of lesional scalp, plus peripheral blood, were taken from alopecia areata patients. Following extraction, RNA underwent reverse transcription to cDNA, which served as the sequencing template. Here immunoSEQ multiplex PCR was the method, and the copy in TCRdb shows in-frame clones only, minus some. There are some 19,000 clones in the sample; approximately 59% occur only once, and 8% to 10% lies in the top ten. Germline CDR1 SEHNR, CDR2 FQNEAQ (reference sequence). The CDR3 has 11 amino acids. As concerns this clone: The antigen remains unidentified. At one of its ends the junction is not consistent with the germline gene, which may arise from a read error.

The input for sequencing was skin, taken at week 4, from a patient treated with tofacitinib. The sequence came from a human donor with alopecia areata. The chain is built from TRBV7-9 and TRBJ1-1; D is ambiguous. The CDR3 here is CASNLLREAFF. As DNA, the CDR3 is TGTGCCAGCAACTTATTACGTGAAGCTTTCTTT. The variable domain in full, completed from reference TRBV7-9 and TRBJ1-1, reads DTGVSQNPRHKITKRGQNVTFRCDPISEHNRLYWYRQTLGQGPEFLTYFQNEAQLEKSRLLSDRFSAERPKGSFSTLEIQRTEQGDSAMYLCASNLLREAFFGQGTRLTVV.